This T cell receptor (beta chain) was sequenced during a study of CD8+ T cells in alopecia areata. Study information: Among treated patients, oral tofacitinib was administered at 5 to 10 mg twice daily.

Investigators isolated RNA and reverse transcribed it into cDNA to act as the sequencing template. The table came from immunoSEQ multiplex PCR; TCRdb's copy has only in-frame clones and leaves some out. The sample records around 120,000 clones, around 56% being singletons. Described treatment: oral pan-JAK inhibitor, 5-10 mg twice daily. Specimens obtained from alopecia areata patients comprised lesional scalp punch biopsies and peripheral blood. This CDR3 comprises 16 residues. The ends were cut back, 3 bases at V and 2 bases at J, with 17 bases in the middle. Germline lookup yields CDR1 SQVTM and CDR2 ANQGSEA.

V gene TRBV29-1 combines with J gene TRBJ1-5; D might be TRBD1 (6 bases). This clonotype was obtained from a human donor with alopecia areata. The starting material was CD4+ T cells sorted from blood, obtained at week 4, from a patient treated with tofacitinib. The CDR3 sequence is CSVDSGGRGGNQPQHF. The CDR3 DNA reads TGCAGCGTTGATTCTGGGGGCAGGGGAGGCAATCAGCCCCAGCATTTT.